This is a list of T cell receptor beta chains from one sample in a study of cytomegalovirus exposure and HLA in healthy donors. The data were produced by immunoSEQ multiplex PCR, yet TCRdb's version contains in-frame clones alone and is incomplete. This table has over 3,500 clones, roughly 80% appearing once. The sample taken for sequencing was PBMCs. These receptors were obtained from a woman aged 35 to 49 in good health and CMV-seropositive. Each CDR3 is given with its conserved first and last residue. Each record gives: D gene, J gene, CDR3 length, clone size, V gene, CDR3 DNA, CDR3 protein. The D gene is left open where the match is weak. For some rows the clone size is stated as once, few or many, or as a class when expanded; others skip it.

d_gene: TRBD1; j_gene: TRBJ2-6; len: 14; abundance: NA; v_gene: TRBV30; CDR3nt: TGTGCCTGGTCACAGGGGGGTGGGGCCAACGTCCTGACTTTC; CDR3aa: CAWSQGGGANVLTF
d_gene: TRBD1; j_gene: TRBJ1-1; len: 13; abundance: once; v_gene: TRBV29-1; CDR3nt: TGCAGCGTGGGGGCTGACAGGGACACTGAAGCTTTCTTT; CDR3aa: CSVGADRDTEAFF
d_gene: TRBD2; j_gene: TRBJ2-7; len: 12; abundance: NA; v_gene: TRBV30; CDR3nt: TGTGCCTGGATGCGGGAGGAGGTCGAGCAGTACTTC; CDR3aa: CAWMREEVEQYF
d_gene: NA; j_gene: TRBJ1-5; len: 14; abundance: NA; v_gene: TRBV30; CDR3nt: TGTGCCTGGAGTATTGGGCACCTCAATCAGCCCCAGCATTTT; CDR3aa: CAWSIGHLNQPQHF
d_gene: NA; j_gene: TRBJ2-5; len: 13; abundance: NA; v_gene: TRBV6-1; CDR3nt: TGTGCCAGCAGTAGCCTCACCCGGGAGACCCAGTACTTC; CDR3aa: CASSSLTRETQYF
d_gene: NA; j_gene: TRBJ2-7; len: 15; abundance: NA; v_gene: TRBV7-6; CDR3nt: TGTGCCAGCAGCTTAGGCGTCCCCAGGGCGTACGAGCAGTACTTC; CDR3aa: CASSLGVPRAYEQYF
d_gene: NA; j_gene: TRBJ2-5; len: 14; abundance: NA; v_gene: TRBV30; CDR3nt: TGTGCCTGGAGGTCAACAGTACTCCAAGAGACCCAGTACTTC; CDR3aa: CAWRSTVLQETQYF
d_gene: NA; j_gene: TRBJ2-7; len: 14; abundance: NA; v_gene: TRBV9; CDR3nt: TGTGCCAGCAGTCCCAGCGGAGGGGTCTACGAGCAGTACTTC; CDR3aa: CASSPSGGVYEQYF
d_gene: TRBD1; j_gene: TRBJ1-1; len: 14; abundance: once; v_gene: TRBV30; CDR3nt: TGTGCCTGGGACTACAGGGGGCGCGGCACTGAAGCTTTCTTT; CDR3aa: CAWDYRGRGTEAFF
d_gene: TRBD2; j_gene: TRBJ2-1; len: 16; abundance: once; v_gene: TRBV5-1; CDR3nt: TGCGCCAGCAGCTTGGAAGGACTAGCGACCTACAATGAGCAGTTCTTC; CDR3aa: CASSLEGLATYNEQFF
d_gene: NA; j_gene: TRBJ1-4; len: 12; abundance: NA; v_gene: TRBV16; CDR3nt: TGTGCCAGCAGTCAAAGCGTGGAAAAACTGTTTTTT; CDR3aa: CASSQSVEKLFF
d_gene: NA; j_gene: TRBJ2-5; len: 13; abundance: NA; v_gene: TRBV9; CDR3nt: TGTGCCAGCAGCGTAGACAGTCAAGAGACCCAGTACTTC; CDR3aa: CASSVDSQETQYF
d_gene: TRBD1; j_gene: TRBJ1-2; len: 13; abundance: NA; v_gene: TRBV6-4; CDR3nt: TGTGCCAGCAGCGGACGGGACAGCGACGGCTACACCTTC; CDR3aa: CASSGRDSDGYTF
d_gene: NA; j_gene: TRBJ2-7; len: 12; abundance: NA; v_gene: TRBV30; CDR3nt: TGTGCCTGGACCGACACCTCCTACGAGCAGTACTTC; CDR3aa: CAWTDTSYEQYF
d_gene: NA; j_gene: TRBJ1-2; len: 14; abundance: NA; v_gene: TRBV2; CDR3nt: TGTGCCAGCAGTCAACAGGGAATTGTACGTGGCTACACCTTC; CDR3aa: CASSQQGIVRGYTF
d_gene: NA; j_gene: TRBJ1-1; len: 13; abundance: NA; v_gene: TRBV30; CDR3nt: TGTGCCGGCAGGGGAATTTTGAACACTGAAGCTTTCTTT; CDR3aa: CAGRGILNTEAFF
d_gene: NA; j_gene: TRBJ2-7; len: 14; abundance: NA; v_gene: TRBV2; CDR3nt: TGTGCCAGCAGTGTGTCCGAGAGGGACTACGAGCAGTACTTC; CDR3aa: CASSVSERDYEQYF
d_gene: NA; j_gene: TRBJ1-4; len: 15; abundance: NA; v_gene: TRBV28; CDR3nt: TGTGCCAGCAGTTTGAAGAGACTGACTAATGAAAAACTGTTTTTT; CDR3aa: CASSLKRLTNEKLFF
d_gene: TRBD1; j_gene: TRBJ1-2; len: 14; abundance: once; v_gene: TRBV6-5; CDR3nt: TGTGCCAGCGGCCAGGGGGGCCAGGGCTATGGCTACACCTTC; CDR3aa: CASGQGGQGYGYTF
d_gene: NA; j_gene: TRBJ2-7; len: 16; abundance: NA; v_gene: TRBV6-5; CDR3nt: TGTGCCAGCAGTTACTCGATGAACAGGCTCACCTACGAGCAGTACTTC; CDR3aa: CASSYSMNRLTYEQYF
d_gene: TRBD1; j_gene: TRBJ1-1; len: 12; abundance: NA; v_gene: TRBV30; CDR3nt: TGTGCCTGGGACAGGGCAAGAACTGAAGCTTTCTTT; CDR3aa: CAWDRARTEAFF
d_gene: TRBD1; j_gene: TRBJ1-5; len: 17; abundance: NA; v_gene: TRBV7-9; CDR3nt: TGTGCCAGCAGCCCTAAAGGCTCTCAGGGGGCTAGTCAGCCCCAGCATTTT; CDR3aa: CASSPKGSQGASQPQHF
d_gene: NA; j_gene: TRBJ2-6; len: 15; abundance: NA; v_gene: TRBV28; CDR3nt: TGTGCCAGCAGTTTGGGAGGCTCTGGGGCCAACGTCCTGACTTTC; CDR3aa: CASSLGGSGANVLTF
d_gene: NA; j_gene: TRBJ2-7; len: 14; abundance: NA; v_gene: TRBV30; CDR3nt: TGTGCCTGGAGTGTACAGGGGAGGACCTACGAGCAGTACTTC; CDR3aa: CAWSVQGRTYEQYF
d_gene: TRBD1; j_gene: TRBJ1-1; len: 15; abundance: NA; v_gene: TRBV6-5; CDR3nt: TGTGCCAGCAGAAGACAGGGGGCGAGCCGGACTGAAGCTTTCTTT; CDR3aa: CASRRQGASRTEAFF
d_gene: NA; j_gene: TRBJ2-2; len: 13; abundance: few; v_gene: TRBV6-1; CDR3nt: TGTGCCAGCAGTGCCACGGTGCCCGGGGAGCTGTTTTTT; CDR3aa: CASSATVPGELFF
d_gene: TRBD1; j_gene: TRBJ1-5; len: 18; abundance: NA; v_gene: TRBV30; CDR3nt: TGTGCCTGGAGCGACAATCCCGGACAGGGTTTGGCTCGGCAGCCCCAGCATTTT; CDR3aa: CAWSDNPGQGLARQPQHF
d_gene: TRBD2; j_gene: TRBJ2-1; len: 13; abundance: NA; v_gene: TRBV7-6; CDR3nt: TGTGCCAGCAGCTTGAGCGGGAGCCATGAGCAGTTCTTC; CDR3aa: CASSLSGSHEQFF
d_gene: NA; j_gene: TRBJ1-5; len: 14; abundance: NA; v_gene: TRBV30; CDR3nt: TGTGCCTGGAGTGTAAGGGGTGGTCAAACGCCCCAGCATTTT; CDR3aa: CAWSVRGGQTPQHF
d_gene: TRBD1; j_gene: TRBJ2-7; len: 13; abundance: NA; v_gene: TRBV25-1; CDR3nt: TGTGCCAGCAGAGGGACAGGTTCCTACGAGCAGTACTTC; CDR3aa: CASRGTGSYEQYF
d_gene: NA; j_gene: TRBJ1-1; len: 15; abundance: NA; v_gene: TRBV2; CDR3nt: TGTGCCAGCAGGCCCACTTGGGGGGGCAGGTCCGAAGCTTTCTTT; CDR3aa: CASRPTWGGRSEAFF
d_gene: NA; j_gene: TRBJ1-5; len: 14; abundance: few; v_gene: TRBV7-8; CDR3nt: TGTGCCAGCAGCACAGGCGTGGGGGGGCAGCCCCAGCATTTT; CDR3aa: CASSTGVGGQPQHF
d_gene: NA; j_gene: TRBJ1-5; len: 15; abundance: few; v_gene: TRBV6-1; CDR3nt: TGTGCCAGCAGTGAGGAGACAGGTAGCAATCAGCCCCAGCATTTT; CDR3aa: CASSEETGSNQPQHF
d_gene: NA; j_gene: TRBJ2-2; len: 15; abundance: few; v_gene: TRBV9; CDR3nt: TGTGCCAGCAGCGTTTATAGCGTTAACACCGGGGAGCTGTTTTTT; CDR3aa: CASSVYSVNTGELFF
d_gene: TRBD1; j_gene: TRBJ1-2; len: 14; abundance: NA; v_gene: TRBV7-2; CDR3nt: TGTGCCAGCAGCCCCTGGACAGGGAGTAATGGCTACACCTTC; CDR3aa: CASSPWTGSNGYTF
d_gene: NA; j_gene: TRBJ2-7; len: 14; abundance: NA; v_gene: TRBV7-9; CDR3nt: TGTGCCAGCAGCTTTATTCATAGCTCCTACGAGCAGTACTTC; CDR3aa: CASSFIHSSYEQYF
d_gene: TRBD1; j_gene: TRBJ1-1; len: 14; abundance: NA; v_gene: TRBV29-1; CDR3nt: TGCAGCGTTGAAGTTCAGGGGGTGAACACTGAAGCTTTCTTT; CDR3aa: CSVEVQGVNTEAFF
d_gene: NA; j_gene: TRBJ2-7; len: 12; abundance: NA; v_gene: TRBV5-6; CDR3nt: TGTGCCAGCAGCTTGGTAGGGGCCGAGCAGTACTTC; CDR3aa: CASSLVGAEQYF
d_gene: NA; j_gene: TRBJ1-1; len: 12; abundance: NA; v_gene: TRBV29-1; CDR3nt: TGCAGCGCGGGACATATGAACACTGAAGCTTTCTTT; CDR3aa: CSAGHMNTEAFF
d_gene: NA; j_gene: TRBJ1-5; len: 12; abundance: NA; v_gene: TRBV7-9; CDR3nt: TGTGCCAGCAGCTTACAGGGGAGGGCTCAGCATTTT; CDR3aa: CASSLQGRAQHF
d_gene: NA; j_gene: TRBJ1-5; len: 15; abundance: NA; v_gene: TRBV6-1; CDR3nt: TGTGCCAGCAGTACTGGACAGACTCAAAATCAGCCCCAGCATTTT; CDR3aa: CASSTGQTQNQPQHF
d_gene: NA; j_gene: TRBJ1-3; len: 14; abundance: NA; v_gene: TRBV30; CDR3nt: TGTGCCTGGGGATGGAGCAGCTCTGGAAACACCATATATTTT; CDR3aa: CAWGWSSSGNTIYF
d_gene: TRBD1; j_gene: TRBJ1-2; len: 15; abundance: few; v_gene: TRBV30; CDR3nt: TGTGCCTGGAGTGTACAGGGGGCAGGGTTCGCTGGCTACACCTTC; CDR3aa: CAWSVQGAGFAGYTF
d_gene: TRBD1; j_gene: TRBJ2-1; len: 15; abundance: NA; v_gene: TRBV30; CDR3nt: TGTGCCTGGAGTGTACAGATTACAGGGGGTAATGAGCAGTTCTTC; CDR3aa: CAWSVQITGGNEQFF
d_gene: NA; j_gene: TRBJ1-1; len: 15; abundance: few; v_gene: TRBV25-1; CDR3nt: TGTGCCAGCAGTGAGACGGGGGACGAAAGGGCTGAAGCTTTCTTT; CDR3aa: CASSETGDERAEAFF
d_gene: NA; j_gene: TRBJ1-1; len: 13; abundance: once; v_gene: TRBV29-1; CDR3nt: TGCAGCGCCGGATCGGGAGGGGGAACTGAAGCTTTCTTT; CDR3aa: CSAGSGGGTEAFF
d_gene: NA; j_gene: TRBJ1-5; len: 15; abundance: NA; v_gene: TRBV30; CDR3nt: TGTGCCTGGAGTGTACGTGGGAGGGGCAATCAGCCCCAGCATTTT; CDR3aa: CAWSVRGRGNQPQHF
d_gene: NA; j_gene: TRBJ1-1; len: 10; abundance: once; v_gene: TRBV30; CDR3nt: TGTGCCTGGATGAGGACTGAAGCTTTCTTT; CDR3aa: CAWMRTEAFF
d_gene: NA; j_gene: TRBJ1-1; len: 13; abundance: NA; v_gene: TRBV30; CDR3nt: TGTGCCTGGACTATTCACGTGAACACTGAAGCTTTCTTT; CDR3aa: CAWTIHVNTEAFF
d_gene: NA; j_gene: TRBJ1-2; len: 14; abundance: NA; v_gene: TRBV11-2; CDR3nt: TGTGCCAGCAACATCCCTTTCAGGGTGGGTGGCTACACCTTC; CDR3aa: CASNIPFRVGGYTF
d_gene: NA; j_gene: TRBJ2-2; len: 13; abundance: NA; v_gene: TRBV6-4; CDR3nt: TGTGCCAGCGGTAGGAGCAACACCGGGGAGCTGTTTTTT; CDR3aa: CASGRSNTGELFF
d_gene: NA; j_gene: TRBJ1-2; len: 12; abundance: NA; v_gene: TRBV30; CDR3nt: TGTGCCTGGAGTTACTCTGAGAATGGCTACACCTTC; CDR3aa: CAWSYSENGYTF
d_gene: TRBD2; j_gene: TRBJ2-1; len: 15; abundance: NA; v_gene: TRBV6-5; CDR3nt: TGTGCCAGCAGGGCTAGCGGAGTACTCTACAATGAGCAGTTCTTC; CDR3aa: CASRASGVLYNEQFF